This note documents a single TCR beta chain sequence. Its antigen is as yet unknown. While CD8+ and CD4+ T cells were isolated negatively, TEMRA cells were enriched by FACS. This record belongs to a study of CD8 T cells in Susac syndrome. Notes on the study in general: The TCR sequencing and HLA analysis in the study involved a relatively small number of individuals, as the study acknowledged.

Random hexamers were used to reverse transcribe roughly 0.5 to 1 ug of RNA. TCR beta CDR3 was amplified by immunoSEQ multiplex PCR. This amplification extended across 54 Vbeta and 13 Jbeta segments. One entry per CDR3 protein results from TCRdb running MiXCR on the immunoSEQ multiplex PCR reads. The sample lists about 140,000 distinct CDR3 sequences; 85% to 95% were seen once. The germline gives CDR1 SGDLS, CDR2 YYNGEE. Unmatched junction bases numbered 3, after V lost 0 bases and J lost 1 base. The CDR3 loop spans 16 amino acids. Input material: CD4+ T cells from PBMCs. The V gene is TRBV9, the J gene TRBJ2-5; 10 positions agree with TRBD2. The sequence was obtained from a human donor with Susac syndrome. CDR3: CASSVAASGGQETQYF. As DNA, the CDR3 is TGTGCCAGCAGCGTAGCGGCTAGCGGGGGCCAAGAGACCCAGTACTTC.